Given below is one TCR beta chain in context. Its antigen is unknown. This sequence may be a read error, since a much larger clone differs from it by one base. Other DNA sequences of this sample code for an identical CDR3. The sample is drawn from a study of lymphopenia after photon versus proton radiotherapy. Study results and caveats: Post-nadir diversity loss with photons came from oligoclonal expansion, particularly CD8+ Temra cells. Relative stability marked proton patients; photon patients lost diversity and naive cells.

Profiled with immunoSEQ multiplex PCR; TCRdb holds only in-frame clones, not every one. The table lists about 33,000 clones, approximately 87% of them singletons. This TCR was recovered from a woman between 45 and 60 years old with pancreatic cancer. Sample: peripheral blood, taken from a patient treated with photon-based radiotherapy.

The CDR3 nucleotides are TGTGCCACCAGCAGGGGGACAGGAAACACAGATACGCAGTATTTT. Protein sequence: CATSRGTGNTDTQYF. V is TRBV15 and J is TRBJ2-3; 8 bases line up with TRBD1. CDR3 length: 15 amino acids. Trimming removed 3 bases from V and 2 bases from J; junction bases left unmatched: 4. Germline V gene lookup returns CDR1 LNHNV and CDR2 YYDKDF (reference sequence).